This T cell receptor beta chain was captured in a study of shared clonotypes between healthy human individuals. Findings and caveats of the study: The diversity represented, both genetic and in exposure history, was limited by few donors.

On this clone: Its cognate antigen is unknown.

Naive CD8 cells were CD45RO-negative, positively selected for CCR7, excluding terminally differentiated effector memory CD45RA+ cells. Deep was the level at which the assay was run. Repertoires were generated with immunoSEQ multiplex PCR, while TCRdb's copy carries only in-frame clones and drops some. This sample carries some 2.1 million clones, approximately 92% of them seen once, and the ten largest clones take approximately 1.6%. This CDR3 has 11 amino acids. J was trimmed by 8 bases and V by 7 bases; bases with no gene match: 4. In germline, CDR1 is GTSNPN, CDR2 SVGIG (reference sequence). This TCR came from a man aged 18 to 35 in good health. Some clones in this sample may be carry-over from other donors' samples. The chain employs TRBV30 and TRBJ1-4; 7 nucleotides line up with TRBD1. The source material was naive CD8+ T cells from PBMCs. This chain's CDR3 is CASGTAEKLFF. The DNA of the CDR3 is TGTGCCTCTGGGACAGCAGAAAAACTGTTTTTT.